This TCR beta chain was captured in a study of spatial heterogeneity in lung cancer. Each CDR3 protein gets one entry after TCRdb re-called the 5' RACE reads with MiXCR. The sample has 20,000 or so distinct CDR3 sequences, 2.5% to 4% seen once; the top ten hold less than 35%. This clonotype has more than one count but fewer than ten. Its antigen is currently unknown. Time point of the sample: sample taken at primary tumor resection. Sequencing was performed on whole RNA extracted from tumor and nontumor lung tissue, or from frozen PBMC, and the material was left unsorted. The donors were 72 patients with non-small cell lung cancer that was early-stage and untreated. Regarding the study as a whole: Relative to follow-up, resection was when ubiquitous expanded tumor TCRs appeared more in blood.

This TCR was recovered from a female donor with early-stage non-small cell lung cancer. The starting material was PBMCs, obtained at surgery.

CDR3 bases: TGTGCCAGCAGTTCCCGTACCGTCACAGCTCAAAACATTCAGTACTTC. Its protein product is CASSSRTVTAQNIQYF. This chain connects TRBV6-2 or TRBV6-3 to TRBJ2-4; D is unclear. This CDR3 contains 16 residues. The germline V and J ends were trimmed by 4 bases and 5 bases, with 18 bases remaining between them. Germline CDR1 MNHEY, CDR2 SVGEGT.